The T cell receptor beta chain under discussion was sequenced for a study of human T cells and chemical hapten exposure. Whole-study context: Skin on the upper inner arm, roughly 2 cm by roughly 2 cm in size, was sensitized with 2% DPC.

Looked up from germline, CDR1 is SGHVS and CDR2 is FQNEAQ. With V trimmed by 3 bases and J by 2 bases, 3 bases remained unmatched. The CDR3 length is 15 residues. This clonotype appeared a few times. Time point given: patch test 2, 6 weeks after DPC sensitization. Indicated treatment: therapeutic diphenylcyclopropenone sensitization with weekly scalp DPC. TCRdb analysed the RACE reads with MiXCR anew, one entry per CDR3 protein. There are 69,000 or so distinct CDR3 sequences in the sample; about a tenth occur only once, and around 6.8% lies in the top ten. Sample: whole blood, taken in connection with sensitization to the hapten diphenylcyclopropenone (DPC). V and J are TRBV7-8 and TRBJ2-3; 9 bases are a match to TRBD2. This sequence was found in a woman in her 50s with alopecia areata. Some clones in this sample may be carry-over from other donors' samples. The CDR3 coding sequence is TGTGCCAGCAGCTTGGCGGGAGGGTTCACAGATACGCAGTATTTT. Its translation is CASSLAGGFTDTQYF.